What follows are 10 T cell receptor beta chains derived from one specimen sequenced in a study of cytomegalovirus exposure and HLA in healthy donors. The primer mix had 60 Vbeta and 13 Jbeta primers. Produced via immunoSEQ multiplex PCR; TCRdb's table is partial and in-frame only. This repertoire comprises 100,000 to 150,000 clones; its ten largest clones make up 3% to 4.5%. Source material: PBMCs. These receptor sequences come from a man younger than 35 in good health and CMV-seronegative.

The rearrangement links TRBV11-2 to TRBJ2-3, with D possibly TRBD2 on 6 matching bases. Germline lookup yields CDR1 SGHAT and CDR2 FQNNGV. The CDR3 spans 14 residues. Trimming cost V 5 bases and J 9 bases, with 18 bases left between them. CDR3 residues: CASSLRDSPSTQYF. DNA for the CDR3: TGTGCCAGCAGCCTTCGGGACTCCCCCAGCACGCAGTATTTT.

The J gene is TRBJ2-3, the V gene TRBV11-2; D gene ambiguous. Trimming removed 4 bases from V and 0 bases from J, with 8 bases in between. CDR3 size: 14 residues. CDR1 SGHAT and CDR2 FQNNGV come from the germline V gene. The CDR3 here is CASSSLGSTDTQYF. The CDR3 bases are TGTGCCAGCAGCTCCCTAGGTAGCACAGATACGCAGTATTTT.

CDR3: CASSLDRGDNEQFF. In nucleotides, the CDR3 is TGTGCCAGCAGTTTGGACAGGGGGGACAATGAGCAGTTCTTC. The V and J genes are TRBV6-1 and TRBJ2-1; 10 bases are a match to TRBD1. The germline CDR1 and CDR2 sequences are MNHNS and SASEGT. The CDR3 is 14 amino acids. V dropped 5 bases and J dropped 5; count of bases not matched to a gene: 3.

This chain uses TRBV14 with TRBJ2-7; D gene unclear. Trimming left V 0 bases short and J 7 bases short, with 13 bases between. Germline assignment: CDR1 SGHDN and CDR2 FVKESK. The CDR3 is made up of 14 amino acids. The CDR3 here is CASSQDIVRREQYF. The CDR3, as DNA: TGTGCCAGCAGCCAAGATATTGTGCGGCGGGAGCAGTACTTC.

The V gene is TRBV7-9, the J gene TRBJ2-1; D call uncertain. Germline V gene lookup returns CDR1 SEHNR and CDR2 FQNEAQ (reference sequence). V was pared by 3 bases and J by 8 bases, with 20 bases between. This CDR3 spans 16 amino acids. The CDR3 region is CASSFPLGVGRDEQFF. CDR3 sequence (DNA): TGTGCCAGCAGCTTCCCCCTAGGAGTAGGTAGAGATGAGCAGTTCTTC.

The rearrangement links TRBV6-5 to TRBJ1-6, with a possible D match to TRBD1 (5 bases). V lost 7 bases to trimming and J lost 7 bases, with 11 bases between them. Germline V gives CDR1 MNHEY, CDR2 SVGAGI. This CDR3 has 13 residues. The CDR3 sequence: CASKGQGNSPLHF. For the CDR3, the DNA is TGTGCCAGCAAGGGCCAGGGAAATTCACCCCTCCACTTT.

V usage is TRBV7-3 and J usage is TRBJ2-3; D not certain. This CDR3 is 14 amino acids long. CDR1 is SGHTA, CDR2 FQGTGA, per germline. V was shortened by 5 bases and J by 0 bases, with 9 bases between the two germline ends. The CDR3 loop reads CASSPRGSTDTQYF. DNA of the CDR3: TGTGCCAGCAGCCCCAGAGGAAGCACAGATACGCAGTATTTT.

This chain joins TRBV7-9 and TRBJ2-7; 9 nucleotides match TRBD1. Germline V gene data show CDR1 as SEHNR and CDR2 as FQNEAQ (reference sequence). CDR3 length: 13 residues. Trimming at V came to 5 bases and at J to 7 bases, leaving 6 bases not matched to a gene. DNA for the CDR3: TGTGCCAGCAGCGCCTACAGGGGGCAAGAGCAGTACTTC. Translating gives CASSAYRGQEQYF.

This chain joins TRBV7-8 and TRBJ1-2; D remains ambiguous. V was shortened by 4 bases and J by 8 bases, with 14 bases between the two germline ends. Germline CDR1 is SGHVS and CDR2 is FQNEAQ. CDR3 length: 13 residues. The CDR3 nucleotides read TGTGCCAGCAGCTCCGGACCAGGAGGCGGCTACACCTTC. Protein: CASSSGPGGGYTF.

The CDR3 reads CASSQAGGSGNTIYF. The CDR3 region has the DNA TGCGCCAGCAGCCAAGCAGGGGGCAGTGGAAACACCATATATTTT. The V and J genes are TRBV4-1 and TRBJ1-3, with TRBD1 matching 8 bases. The germline V gene encodes CDR1 MGHRA and CDR2 YSYEKL. The length of the CDR3 is 15 residues. V gave up 1 base and J gave up 3 bases; unmatched junction bases: 2.